The 11 T cell receptor beta chains below all came from one sample that was sequenced in a study of blood T cells in healthy people across ages. Combining a sample-barcoded 5' primer with a J-beta primer mix, a second PCR ran for 7 to 11 cycles. Using its own MiXCR run on the 5' RACE reads, TCRdb lists one record per CDR3 protein. The sample has 900,000 to 950,000 distinct CDR3 sequences; almost 30% are singletons. The sample was also reused in another study, on T cells of mothers and their children.

Sample: blood. The receptors shown here come from a woman aged 35 to 49 in good health.

The rearrangement uses TRBV18 and TRBJ1-1; TRBD1 agrees at 7 bases. The CDR3 runs 17 residues. Per the germline V gene, CDR1 is KGHSH and CDR2 is LQKENI. The J segment lost 4 bases and the V segment lost 0 bases, leaving 11 bases of the junction unmatched. The CDR3 coding sequence is TGTGCCAGCTCACCACCTATTAGACAGGGTGGGGGCACTGAAGCTTTCTTT. Its protein product is CASSPPIRQGGGTEAFF.

This clonotype was counted a few times. This chain joins TRBV12-3 or TRBV12-4 and TRBJ1-1; 7 bases agree with TRBD1. The ends lost 6 bases at V and 3 bases at J; junction bases unmatched: 4. The CDR3 runs to 13 residues. The CDR3 sequence: CASRGDSYTEAFF. As DNA, the CDR3 is TGTGCCAGCAGGGGGGACAGCTACACTGAAGCTTTCTTT.

This clonotype was picked up many times. The rearrangement links TRBV6-6 to TRBJ2-7; D not resolved. The CDR3 is 15 amino acids. Per germline, CDR1 MNHNY and CDR2 SVGAGI (reference sequence). V shed 3 bases and J shed 0 bases, with 12 bases lying between them. The CDR3 loop reads CASSYRGDFSYEQYF. The CDR3 coding sequence is TGTGCCAGCAGTTATAGAGGTGACTTCTCCTACGAGCAGTACTTC.

This clonotype came up a few times. A much larger clone is a single base away; this may be a read error. The chain couples TRBV6-2 or TRBV6-3 to TRBJ2-7; either TRBD1 or TRBD2 may supply D (5 bases each). The CDR3 consists of 16 residues. CDR1 MNHEY and CDR2 SVGEGT come from the germline V gene. V was clipped by 8 bases and J by 2 bases, with 22 bases between them. In nucleotides, the CDR3 is TGTGCCAGCTGTCGTGGGACGGAAGTCTGGACCTACGAGCAGTACTTC. This encodes CASCRGTEVWTYEQYF.

Notes on this clonotype: A much larger clone differs from this one at a single base, so this may be a read error. The chain carries TRBV9 and TRBJ1-5; D not resolved. CDR1 SGDLS and CDR2 YYNGEE come from the germline V gene. The CDR3 is 14 residues long. V lost 4 bases to trimming and J lost 5 bases, with 13 bases between them. CDR3 loop: CASSPTPLDQPQHF. The CDR3 coding sequence is TGTGCCAGCAGCCCGACACCCTTAGATCAGCCCCAGCATTTT.

This clonotype was recorded many times. The V gene is TRBV6-4, the J gene TRBJ2-2; D gene ambiguous. The CDR3 extends over 13 amino acids. Per the germline V gene, CDR1 is MRHNA and CDR2 is SNTAGT. V was shortened by 2 bases and J by 3 bases, with 4 bases between the two germline ends. CDR3 sequence: CASSDGHTGELFF. Written as DNA, the CDR3 is TGTGCCAGCAGTGACGGACACACCGGGGAGCTGTTTTTT.

This clonotype came up a few times. The rearrangement joins TRBV2 to TRBJ2-1; tentatively, D is TRBD1 or TRBD2 (5 bases each). V lost 7 bases and J 2 bases, leaving 15 bases between the germline ends. Germline V CDR1 and CDR2: SNHLY, FYNNEI. The CDR3 loop spans 15 amino acids. For the CDR3, the DNA is TGTGCCAGCAAAATATCGGGACGGACCTACAATGAGCAGTTCTTC. It yields the protein CASKISGRTYNEQFF.

This clonotype was detected once. A read error is likely, as this CDR3 ends without the conserved phenylalanine or tryptophan. The CDR3 spells CASSLGYRAETQFL. The DNA of the CDR3 is TGTGCCAGCAGCTTAGGTTACAGGGCAGAGACCCAGTTCTTA. J is TRBJ2-5 and V is TRBV7-2, with D perhaps matching TRBD1 (6 bases). The J call may not be correct, given that the DNA end is closer to TRBJ2-1. Germline lookup yields CDR1 SGHTA and CDR2 FQGNSA. The CDR3 is made up of 14 amino acids.

This chain links TRBV10-3 with TRBJ2-7; D is perhaps TRBD2 (5 bases). This CDR3 is 14 amino acids long. Trimming shortened V by 8 bases and J by 6 bases, and 20 bases separated the two germline ends. Germline V gives CDR1 ENHRY, CDR2 SYGVKD. CDR3 in DNA: TGTGCCATCCGCTTCCGGGATCCGCCCTCCGAGCAGTACTTC. Its protein is CAIRFRDPPSEQYF.

The J gene is TRBJ2-5, the V gene TRBV20-1; D possibly corresponds to TRBD1 (7 bases). The end of the DNA is better explained by TRBJ2-7, so the J call may be wrong. The germline gives CDR1 DFQATT, CDR2 SNEGSKA (reference sequence). CDR3 size: 13 residues. Written as DNA, the CDR3 is TGCAGTGCCCCTTCAGGGGGAGGCTACGAGCAGTACTTC. Protein product: CSAPSGGGYEQYF.

The rearrangement uses TRBV7-2 and TRBJ2-3; D might be TRBD1 or TRBD2, each matching 6 bases. V was pared by 4 bases and J by 3 bases, with 11 bases between. This CDR3 comprises 14 residues. Per the germline V gene, CDR1 is SGHTA and CDR2 is FQGNSA. CDR3 sequence reads: CASSWGAVTDTQYF. The CDR3 region has the DNA TGTGCCAGCAGCTGGGGGGCAGTAACAGATACGCAGTATTTT.